This is a list of T cell receptor beta chains from one sample in a study of cytomegalovirus exposure and HLA in healthy donors. Sequenced by immunoSEQ multiplex PCR; TCRdb stores in-frame clones only, minus some. Recorded here are roughly 140,000 clones; the top ten clones represent approximately 1%. Sequenced material: PBMCs. Receptors were obtained from a male donor in good health and CMV-seronegative. The CDR3 runs from the conserved cysteine through the conserved F or W. D genes are given only for firm matches.

TRBV7-6,-,CASTGGGPSGNTIYF
TRBV6-6,-,CASWGVMNTEAFF
TRBV27,-,CASSLRGWDAGELFF
TRBV5-1,TRBD1,CASSDRAGVSNEQFF
TRBV25-1,-,CASSETKGFGYGYTF
TRBV5-1,TRBD2,CASTRTGTSGYNEQFF
TRBV6-6,TRBD1,CASSRTGDEQYF
TRBV18,TRBD1,CASSRGQVEYEQYF
TRBV5-6,-,CASSLGSPGVYGYTF
TRBV14,TRBD1,CASSQDAGQGARTEAFF
TRBV29-1,-,CSALGGNTEAFF
TRBV5-1,TRBD1,CASSDRAGYGYTF
TRBV5-1,TRBD1,CASSLQGAGTEAFF
TRBV9,-,CASSVAPGDEQFF
TRBV30,-,CAWGGGYEQYF
TRBV28,-,CASSSAAEGYGYTF
TRBV5-1,-,CASFKGEHSNPNEQFF
TRBV5-1,-,CASSLVPTEAFF
TRBV27,-,CASRGSGPYEQYF
TRBV19,-,CASSNTGKQPQHF
TRBV28,-,CASRSVQPQHF
TRBV4-2,-,CASSQDGGGGYNEQFF
TRBV6-5,-,CASSYAGIGNEQFF
TRBV11-3,-,CASSLTALNTEAFF
TRBV6-5,-,CASSYPGGGVHF
TRBV6-6,-,CASSYGRGREAFF
TRBV5-6,-,CASSPTLTGRNTEAFF